The clone carrying this T cell receptor (beta chain) was seen repeatedly, ten times or more. The patients chosen for sequencing had shown expansion of CD8+CD57+ cells (detected by flow cytometry). This specimen belongs to a study of CD8+CD57+ T cells in acquired aplastic anemia. Genomic DNA constituted the template upon which TCR beta VDJ and CDR3 profiling was performed. Each CDR3 protein gets one entry after TCRdb re-called the reads with MiXCR. The sample lists approximately 150,000 distinct CDR3 sequences, roughly half seen once, with 3% to 4% in the top ten. Trimming cost V 3 bases and J 0 bases, with 14 bases left between them. Germline V lookup: CDR1 DFQATT, CDR2 SNEGSKA (reference sequence). The CDR3 covers 15 residues.

The receptor was isolated from a human donor with aplastic anemia. The sequenced material came from sorted CD4+, CD8+, or CD8+CD57+ T cells (not recorded which) from PBMCs. The chain is built from TRBV20-1 and TRBJ1-1; D might be TRBD1 (6 bases). The CDR3 DNA reads TGCAGTGCTAGGGAACTCCAGGGGATGAACACTGAAGCTTTCTTT. Residues: CSARELQGMNTEAFF.